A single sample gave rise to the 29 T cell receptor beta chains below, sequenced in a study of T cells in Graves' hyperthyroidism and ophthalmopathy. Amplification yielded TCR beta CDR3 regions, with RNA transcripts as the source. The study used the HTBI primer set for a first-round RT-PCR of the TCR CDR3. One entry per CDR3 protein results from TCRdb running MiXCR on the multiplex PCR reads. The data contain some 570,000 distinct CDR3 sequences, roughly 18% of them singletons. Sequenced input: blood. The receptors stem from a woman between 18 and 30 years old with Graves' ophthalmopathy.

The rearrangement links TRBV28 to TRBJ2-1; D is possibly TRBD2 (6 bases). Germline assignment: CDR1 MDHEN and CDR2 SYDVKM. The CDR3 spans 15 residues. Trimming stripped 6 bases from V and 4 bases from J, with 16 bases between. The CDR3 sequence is CASSSEGSGYNEQFF. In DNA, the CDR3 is TGTGCCAGCAGCTCGGAGGGTAGCGGTTACAATGAGCAGTTCTTC.

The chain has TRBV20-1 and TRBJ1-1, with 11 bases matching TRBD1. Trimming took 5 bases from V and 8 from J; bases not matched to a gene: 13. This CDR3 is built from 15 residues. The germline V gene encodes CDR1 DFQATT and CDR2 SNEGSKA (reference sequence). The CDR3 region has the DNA TGCAGTGCTCTGAGCCGGACAGGGGGCGCGAGGGAAGCTTTCTTT. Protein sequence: CSALSRTGGAREAFF.

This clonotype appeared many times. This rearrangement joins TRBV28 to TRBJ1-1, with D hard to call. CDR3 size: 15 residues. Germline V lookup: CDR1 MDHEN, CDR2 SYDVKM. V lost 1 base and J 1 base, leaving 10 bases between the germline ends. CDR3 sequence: CASSLFTGQNTEAFF. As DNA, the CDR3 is TGTGCCAGCAGTTTATTTACGGGTCAGAACACTGAAGCTTTCTTT.

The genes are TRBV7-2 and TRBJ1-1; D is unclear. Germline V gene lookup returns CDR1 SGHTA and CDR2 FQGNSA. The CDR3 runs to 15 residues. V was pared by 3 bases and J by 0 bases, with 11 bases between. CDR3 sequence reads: CASSFGEGLNTEAFF. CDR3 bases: TGTGCCAGCAGCTTCGGGGAAGGGTTGAACACTGAAGCTTTCTTT. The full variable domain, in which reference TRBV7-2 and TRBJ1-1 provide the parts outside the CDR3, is GAGVSQSPSNKVTEKGKDVELRCDPISGHTALYWYRQSLGQGLEFLIYFQGNSAPDKSGLPSDRFSAERTGGSVSTLTIQRTQQEDSAVYLCASSFGEGLNTEAFFGQGTRLTVV.

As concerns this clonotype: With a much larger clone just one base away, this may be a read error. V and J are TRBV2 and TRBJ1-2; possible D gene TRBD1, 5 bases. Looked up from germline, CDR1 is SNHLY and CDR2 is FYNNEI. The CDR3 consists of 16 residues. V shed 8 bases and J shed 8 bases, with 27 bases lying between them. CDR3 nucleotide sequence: TGTGCCAGCGGTGTTTCAGGGTTCCTCCTATTTCGGGGCTACACCTTC. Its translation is CASGVSGFLLFRGYTF.

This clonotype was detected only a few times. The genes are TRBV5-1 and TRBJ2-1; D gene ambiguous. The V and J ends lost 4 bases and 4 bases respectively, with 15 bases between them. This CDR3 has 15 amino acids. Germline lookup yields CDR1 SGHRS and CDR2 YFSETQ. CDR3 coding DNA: TGCGCCAGCAGCGTTGACGGTGCCTATTACAATGAGCAGTTCTTC. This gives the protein CASSVDGAYYNEQFF.

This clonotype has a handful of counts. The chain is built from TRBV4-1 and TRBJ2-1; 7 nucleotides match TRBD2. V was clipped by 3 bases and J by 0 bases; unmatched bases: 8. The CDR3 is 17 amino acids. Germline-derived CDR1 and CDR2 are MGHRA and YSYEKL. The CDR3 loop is CASSHDQRGLSYNEQFF. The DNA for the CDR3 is TGCGCCAGCAGCCACGATCAGCGGGGCCTCTCCTACAATGAGCAGTTCTTC.

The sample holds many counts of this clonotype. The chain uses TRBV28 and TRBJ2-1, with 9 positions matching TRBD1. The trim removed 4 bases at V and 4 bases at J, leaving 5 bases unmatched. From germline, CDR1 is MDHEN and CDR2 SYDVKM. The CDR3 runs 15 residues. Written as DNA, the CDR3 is TGTGCCAGCAGTTCTTCCGGGACAGGGTACAATGAGCAGTTCTTC. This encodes CASSSSGTGYNEQFF.

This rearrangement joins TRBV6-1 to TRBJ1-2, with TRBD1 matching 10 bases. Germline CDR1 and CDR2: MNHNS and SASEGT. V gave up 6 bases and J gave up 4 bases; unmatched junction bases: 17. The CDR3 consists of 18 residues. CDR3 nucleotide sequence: TGTGCCAGCAGCCCCGCCCGACCCGGGACAGGGGACCTCTATGGCTACACCTTC. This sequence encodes CASSPARPGTGDLYGYTF.

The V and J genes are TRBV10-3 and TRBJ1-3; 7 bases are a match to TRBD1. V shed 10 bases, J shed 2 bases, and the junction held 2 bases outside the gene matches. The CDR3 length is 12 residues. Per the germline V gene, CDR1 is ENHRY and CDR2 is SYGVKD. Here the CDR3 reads CATTGTGNTIYF. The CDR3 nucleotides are TGTGCCACGACAGGGACTGGAAACACCATATATTTT.

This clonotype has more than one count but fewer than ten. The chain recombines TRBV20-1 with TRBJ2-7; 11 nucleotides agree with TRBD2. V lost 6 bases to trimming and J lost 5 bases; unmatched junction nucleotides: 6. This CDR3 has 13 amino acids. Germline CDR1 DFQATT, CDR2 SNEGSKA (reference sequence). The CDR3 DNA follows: TGCAGTGCCATTAGCGGGAGGGCGAACGAGCAGTACTTC. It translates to CSAISGRANEQYF.

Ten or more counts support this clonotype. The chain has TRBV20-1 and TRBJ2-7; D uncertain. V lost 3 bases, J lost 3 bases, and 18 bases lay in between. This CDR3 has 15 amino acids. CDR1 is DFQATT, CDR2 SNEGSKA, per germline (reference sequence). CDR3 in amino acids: CSASPYSETLYEQYF. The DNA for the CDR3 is TGCAGTGCTAGCCCTTACAGCGAAACTCTCTACGAGCAGTACTTC.

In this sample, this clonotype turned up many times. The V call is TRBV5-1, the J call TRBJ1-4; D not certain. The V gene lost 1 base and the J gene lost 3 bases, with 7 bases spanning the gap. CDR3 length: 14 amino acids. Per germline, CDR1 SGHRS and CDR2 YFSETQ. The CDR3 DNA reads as TGCGCCAGCAGCTTGTCGACTTCTAATGAAAAACTGTTTTTT. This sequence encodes CASSLSTSNEKLFF. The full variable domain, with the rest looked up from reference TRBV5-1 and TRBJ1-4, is KAGVTQTPRYLIKTRGQQVTLSCSPISGHRSVSWYQQTPGQGLQFLFEYFSETQRNKGNFPGRFSGRQFSNSRSEMNVSTLELGDSALYLCASSLSTSNEKLFFGSGTQLSVL.

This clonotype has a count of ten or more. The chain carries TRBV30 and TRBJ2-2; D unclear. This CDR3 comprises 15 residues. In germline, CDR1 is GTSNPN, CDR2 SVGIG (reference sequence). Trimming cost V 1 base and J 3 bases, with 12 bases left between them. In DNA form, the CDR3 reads TGTGCCTGGAGTGCGGACCCCGGACACACCGGGGAGCTGTTTTTT. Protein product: CAWSADPGHTGELFF.

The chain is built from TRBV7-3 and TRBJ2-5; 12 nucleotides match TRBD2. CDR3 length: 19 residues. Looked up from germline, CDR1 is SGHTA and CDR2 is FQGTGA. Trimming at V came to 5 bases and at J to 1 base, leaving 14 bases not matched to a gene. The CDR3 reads CASSPLGGGLAGPQETQYF. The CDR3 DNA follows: TGTGCCAGCAGCCCCCTCGGGGGTGGACTAGCGGGACCCCAAGAGACCCAGTACTTC.

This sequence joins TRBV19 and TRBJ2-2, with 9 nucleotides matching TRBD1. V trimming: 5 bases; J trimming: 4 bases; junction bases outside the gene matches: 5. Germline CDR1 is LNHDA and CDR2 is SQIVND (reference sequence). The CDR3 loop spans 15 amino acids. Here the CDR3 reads CASSSTGGRTGELFF. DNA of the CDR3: TGTGCCAGTAGTTCGACAGGGGGTCGCACCGGGGAGCTGTTTTTT.

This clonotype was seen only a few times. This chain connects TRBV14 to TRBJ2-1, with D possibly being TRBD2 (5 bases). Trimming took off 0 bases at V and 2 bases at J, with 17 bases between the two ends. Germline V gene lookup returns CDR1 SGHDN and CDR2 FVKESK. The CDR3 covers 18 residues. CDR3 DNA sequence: TGTGCCAGCAGCCAAGAAGAAGAGGGAGTAGAAACCTACAATGAGCAGTTCTTC. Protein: CASSQEEEGVETYNEQFF.

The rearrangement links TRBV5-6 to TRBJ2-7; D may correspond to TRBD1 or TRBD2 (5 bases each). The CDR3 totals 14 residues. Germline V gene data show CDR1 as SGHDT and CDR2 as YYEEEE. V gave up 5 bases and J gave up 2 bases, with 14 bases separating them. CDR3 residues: CASRTGTVPYEQYF. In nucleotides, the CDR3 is TGTGCCAGCAGAACCGGGACGGTCCCCTACGAGCAGTACTTC.

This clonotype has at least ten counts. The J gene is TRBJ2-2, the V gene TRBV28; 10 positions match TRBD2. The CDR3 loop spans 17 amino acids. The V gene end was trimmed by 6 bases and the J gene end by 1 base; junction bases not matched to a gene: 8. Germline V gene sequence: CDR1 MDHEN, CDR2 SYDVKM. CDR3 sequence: CASRPTGLAENTGELFF. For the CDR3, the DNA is TGTGCCAGCAGGCCCACCGGACTAGCGGAGAACACCGGGGAGCTGTTTTTT.

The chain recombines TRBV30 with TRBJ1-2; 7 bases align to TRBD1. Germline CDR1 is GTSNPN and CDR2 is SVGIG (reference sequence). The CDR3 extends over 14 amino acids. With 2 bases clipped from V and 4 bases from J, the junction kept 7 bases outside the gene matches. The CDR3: CAWSSTGTIYGYTF. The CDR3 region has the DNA TGTGCCTGGAGTTCGACAGGGACGATCTATGGCTACACCTTC.

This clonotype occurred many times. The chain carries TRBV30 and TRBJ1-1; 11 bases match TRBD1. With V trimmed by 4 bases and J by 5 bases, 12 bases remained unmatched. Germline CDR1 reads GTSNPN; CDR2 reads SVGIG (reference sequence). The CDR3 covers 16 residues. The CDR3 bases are TGTGCCTGGAACAAACCCCGGGACAGGGGGGGTACTGAAGCTTTCTTT. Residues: CAWNKPRDRGGTEAFF. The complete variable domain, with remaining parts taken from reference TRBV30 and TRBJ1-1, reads SQTIHQWPATLVQPVGSPLSLECTVEGTSNPNLYWYRQAAGRGLQLLFYSVGIGQISSEVPQNLSASRPQDRQFILSSKKLLLSDSGFYLCAWNKPRDRGGTEAFFGQGTRLTVV.

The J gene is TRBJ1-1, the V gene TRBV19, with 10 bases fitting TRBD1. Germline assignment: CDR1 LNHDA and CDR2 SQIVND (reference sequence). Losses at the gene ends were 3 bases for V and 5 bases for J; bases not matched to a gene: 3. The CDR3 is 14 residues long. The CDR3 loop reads CASSMWDRGTEAFF. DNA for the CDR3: TGTGCCAGTAGTATGTGGGACAGGGGAACTGAAGCTTTCTTT.

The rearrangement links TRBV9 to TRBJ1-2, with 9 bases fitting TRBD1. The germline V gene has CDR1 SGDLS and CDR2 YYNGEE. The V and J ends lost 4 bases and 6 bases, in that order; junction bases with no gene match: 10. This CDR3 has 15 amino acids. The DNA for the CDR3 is TGTGCCAGCAGCCCCTCCGGGACAGGGAGGGATGGCTACACCTTC. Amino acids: CASSPSGTGRDGYTF.

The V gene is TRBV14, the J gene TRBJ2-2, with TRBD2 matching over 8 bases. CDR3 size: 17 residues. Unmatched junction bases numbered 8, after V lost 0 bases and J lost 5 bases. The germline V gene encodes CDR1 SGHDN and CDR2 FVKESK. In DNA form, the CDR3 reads TGTGCCAGCAGCCAAGATCGAGCGGGAGTTGGAACCGGGGAGCTGTTTTTT. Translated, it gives CASSQDRAGVGTGELFF. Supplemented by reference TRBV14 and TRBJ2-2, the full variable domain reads EAGVTQFPSHSVIEKGQTVTLRCDPISGHDNLYWYRRVMGKEIKFLLHFVKESKQDESGMPNNRFLAERTGGTYSTLKVQPAELEDSGVYFCASSQDRAGVGTGELFFGEGSRLTVL.

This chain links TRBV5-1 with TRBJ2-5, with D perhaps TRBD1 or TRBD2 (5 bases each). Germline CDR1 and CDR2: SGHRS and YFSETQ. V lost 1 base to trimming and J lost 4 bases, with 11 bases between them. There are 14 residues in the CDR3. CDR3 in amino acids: CASSLSAGTETQYF. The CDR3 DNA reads TGCGCCAGCAGCTTGTCGGCAGGGACAGAGACCCAGTACTTC.

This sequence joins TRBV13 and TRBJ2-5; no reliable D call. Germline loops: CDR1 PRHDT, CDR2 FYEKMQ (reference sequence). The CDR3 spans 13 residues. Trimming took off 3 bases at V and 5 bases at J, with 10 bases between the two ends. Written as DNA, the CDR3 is TGTGCCAGCAGCTTCTCAAGCCTGGAGACCCAGTACTTC. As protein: CASSFSSLETQYF.

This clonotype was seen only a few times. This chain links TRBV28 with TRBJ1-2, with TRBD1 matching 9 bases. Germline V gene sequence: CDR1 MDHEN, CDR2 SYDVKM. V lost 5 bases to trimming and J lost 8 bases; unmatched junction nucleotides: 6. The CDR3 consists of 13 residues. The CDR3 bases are TGTGCCAGCAGTCCCGCCGGGACAGGGGGCTACACCTTC. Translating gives CASSPAGTGGYTF.

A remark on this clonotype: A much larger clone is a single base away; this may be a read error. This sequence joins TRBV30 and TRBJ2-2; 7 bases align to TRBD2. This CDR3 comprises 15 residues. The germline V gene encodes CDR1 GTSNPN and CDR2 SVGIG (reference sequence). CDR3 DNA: TGTGCCTGTGGGAGGACTAGGCGGGCCGGCGGGGAGCCGTTTTTT. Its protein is CACGRTRRAGGEPFF.

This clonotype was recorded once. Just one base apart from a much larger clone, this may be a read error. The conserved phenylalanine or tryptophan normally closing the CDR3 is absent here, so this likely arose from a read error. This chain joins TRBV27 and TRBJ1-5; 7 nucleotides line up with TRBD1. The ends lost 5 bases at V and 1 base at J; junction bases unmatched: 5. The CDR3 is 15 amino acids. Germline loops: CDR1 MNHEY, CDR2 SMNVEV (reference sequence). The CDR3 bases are TGTGCCAGCAGTCGACAGGGAACGAGCAATCAGCCCCAGCATTCT. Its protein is CASSRQGTSNQPQHS.